The 31 T cell receptor beta chains in this list originate from one sample, sequenced in a study of OX40 agonist ivuxolimab in advanced cancers. Method: immunoSEQ multiplex PCR; TCRdb's copy keeps in-frame clones and lacks some. The sample records tens of thousands of clones, just under 85% being singletons. The sequencing used CD4+ or CD8+ T cells sorted from blood, collected in a trial of the OX40 agonist ivuxolimab. These TCRs come from an adult with an advanced solid tumor such as melanoma, head and neck, liver or kidney cancer.

The V call is TRBV7-6, the J call TRBJ2-1, with 8 bases aligning to TRBD1. Germline assignment: CDR1 SGHVS and CDR2 FNYEAQ. After removal of 5 bases from V and 4 bases from J, the junction contained 7 bases not matched to a gene. The CDR3 has 15 amino acids. The CDR3 region is CASSRPGQAYNEQFF. The CDR3 nucleotides are TGTGCCAGCAGCCGGCCGGGACAGGCTTACAATGAGCAGTTCTTC.

The genes are TRBV11-2 and TRBJ2-1; D unresolved. The germline gives CDR1 SGHAT, CDR2 FQNNGV. V lost 1 base and J 7 bases, leaving 8 bases between the germline ends. The CDR3 is 13 residues long. The CDR3 loop reads CASSLAPTNEQFF. CDR3 in DNA: TGTGCCAGCAGCTTAGCCCCGACAAATGAGCAGTTCTTC.

V and J are TRBV9 and TRBJ2-1; tentative D call: TRBD2 (5 bases). The CDR3 runs 14 residues. CDR1 SGDLS and CDR2 YYNGEE come from the germline V gene. V dropped 0 bases and J dropped 6 bases, with 10 bases sitting between them. CDR3 in amino acids: CASSVAGLGNEQFF. CDR3 coding DNA: TGTGCCAGCAGCGTAGCGGGATTGGGCAATGAGCAGTTCTTC. The full variable domain, completed using reference TRBV9 and TRBJ2-1, is DSGVTQTPKHLITATGQRVTLRCSPRSGDLSVYWYQQSLDQGLQFLIQYYNGEERAKGNILERFSAQQFPDLHSELNLSSLELGDSALYFCASSVAGLGNEQFFGPGTRLTVL.

The rearrangement joins TRBV27 to TRBJ1-6, with D maybe TRBD1 (5 bases). V gave up 5 bases and J gave up 14 bases, with 16 bases separating them. Germline CDR1 is MNHEY and CDR2 is SMNVEV (reference sequence). The CDR3 covers 13 residues. CDR3 in amino acids: CASSPPGLYALHF. CDR3 in DNA: TGTGCCAGCAGTCCCCCGGGACTTTATGCCCTCCACTTT.

This clone was detected once. The genes are TRBV6-5 and TRBJ2-1; D gene uncertain. This CDR3 has 14 amino acids. The V end was cut by 0 bases, the J end by 6 bases, with 9 bases between. Germline assignment: CDR1 MNHEY and CDR2 SVGAGI. This chain's CDR3 is CASSYSAQTNEQFF. The CDR3, as DNA: TGTGCCAGCAGTTACTCTGCACAGACCAATGAGCAGTTCTTC.

The rearrangement uses TRBV7-3 and TRBJ2-7; the D is unclear. Trimming removed 1 base at V and 0 bases at J, with 7 bases between. This CDR3 region has 14 residues. Germline CDR1 SGHTA, CDR2 FQGTGA. The CDR3 DNA reads as TGTGCCAGCAGCTTAATGGGGAACTCCTACGAGCAGTACTTC. Translating it yields CASSLMGNSYEQYF.

This chain joins TRBV28 and TRBJ2-3; possible D gene TRBD2, 6 bases. CDR3 size: 12 residues. The V end lost 7 bases, the J end lost 4 bases, and 9 bases lay between the germline ends. CDR1 MDHEN and CDR2 SYDVKM come from the germline V gene. For the CDR3, the DNA is TGTGCCAGCACCGGGAGCGCAGATACGCAGTATTTT. Its protein is CASTGSADTQYF.

The rearrangement links TRBV28 to TRBJ1-1; the D is unclear. The germline V gene has CDR1 MDHEN and CDR2 SYDVKM. V was trimmed by 3 bases and J by 6 bases, leaving 8 bases between them. This CDR3 has 12 amino acids. Written as DNA, the CDR3 is TGTGCCAGCAGTTTCCCTGGGGCTGAAGCTTTCTTT. As protein: CASSFPGAEAFF.

The chain combines TRBV4-2 with TRBJ1-1, with D perhaps matching TRBD1 (5 bases). CDR3 length equals 12 residues. Germline CDR1 reads LGHNA; CDR2 reads YNFKEQ. Trimming took off 1 base at V and 7 bases at J, with 7 bases between the two ends. Here the CDR3 reads CASSQVTGEAFF. CDR3 in DNA: TGTGCCAGCAGCCAAGTCACAGGTGAAGCTTTCTTT.

The genes are TRBV5-5 and TRBJ1-1; no definite D call. Between the trimmed V and J ends, which lost 0 bases and 1 base, there was a span of 10 bases. Germline loops: CDR1 SGHKS, CDR2 YYEKEE (reference sequence). The CDR3 consists of 15 residues. The CDR3 DNA is TGTGCCAGCAGCTTGGAACTGATTGCGAACACTGAAGCTTTCTTT. This translates into CASSLELIANTEAFF.

The J gene is TRBJ2-3, the V gene TRBV27, with D unclear. Trimming pared 2 bases from V and 7 bases from J, leaving 16 bases between. The CDR3 contains 15 residues. The V gene's germline CDR1 is MNHEY and CDR2 SMNVEV (reference sequence). The CDR3 sequence is CASSLRLVPSYTQYF. DNA of the CDR3: TGTGCCAGCAGTTTACGGCTAGTTCCATCGTATACGCAGTATTTT.

Details on this clone: A much larger clone differs by one base, so this may be a read error. This chain joins TRBV5-4 and TRBJ1-4; D gene ambiguous. Trimming removed 4 bases at V and 8 bases at J, with 18 bases between. Germline V gene lookup returns CDR1 SGHNT and CDR2 YYREEE (reference sequence). The CDR3 is 15 residues long. The CDR3 spells CASSRALGMGEKLFF. DNA for the CDR3: TGTGCCAGCAGCCGGGCGTTAGGGATGGGGGAAAAACTGTTTTTT.

The rearrangement joins TRBV6-5 to TRBJ2-5; perhaps TRBD1 as D (5 bases). TRBJ2-7 matches the DNA end more closely, so the J call is doubtful. In germline, CDR1 is MNHEY, CDR2 SVGAGI. The CDR3 length is 14 residues. As DNA, the CDR3 is TGTGCCAGCAGTGAAGGACAATTACGCTACGAGCAGTACTTC. As protein: CASSEGQLRYEQYF.

V gene TRBV27 combines with J gene TRBJ2-4, with D tentatively TRBD1 (6 bases). V was trimmed by 3 bases and J by 8 bases, leaving 14 bases between them. This CDR3 has 14 amino acids. Germline loops: CDR1 MNHEY, CDR2 SMNVEV (reference sequence). The CDR3 is CASSFAAGEYIQYF. The CDR3 DNA sequence: TGTGCCAGCAGTTTCGCGGCAGGGGAGTACATTCAGTACTTC.

For the CDR3, the DNA is TGCGCCAGCAGCTTGGTGGGGGTTGACAGGAACCTTGACTACGAGCAGTACGTC. Protein: CASSLVGVDRNLDYEQYV. V is TRBV5-1 and J is TRBJ2-7, with D possibly TRBD1 on 6 matching bases. V lost 0 bases, J lost 3 bases, and 22 bases lay in between. Germline CDR1 and CDR2: SGHRS and YFSETQ. The CDR3 contains 18 residues.

The V and J genes are TRBV14 and TRBJ2-2, with D perhaps matching TRBD2 (6 bases). This CDR3 has 16 residues. Trimming took 5 bases from V and 7 from J, leaving 20 bases between them. The germline CDR1 and CDR2 sequences are SGHDN and FVKESK. The DNA of the CDR3 is TGTGCCAGCAGCTCTAGGGTCGGGAGCGGTGACGGGGAGCTGTTTTTT. Encoded protein: CASSSRVGSGDGELFF.

This clone was seen a single time. This rearrangement joins TRBV7-9 to TRBJ2-3; D possibly matches TRBD1 or TRBD2 (5 bases each). Trimming cost V 6 bases and J 2 bases, with 9 bases left between them. CDR1 is SEHNR and CDR2 is FQNEAQ in the germline V gene (reference sequence). The CDR3 spans 13 residues. The CDR3 is CASRGVTTDTQYF. CDR3 in DNA: TGTGCCAGCAGGGGGGTAACCACAGATACGCAGTATTTT. Variable domain in full (rest from reference TRBV7-9 and TRBJ2-3): DTGVSQNPRHKITKRGQNVTFRCDPISEHNRLYWYRQTLGQGPEFLTYFQNEAQLEKSRLLSDRFSAERPKGSFSTLEIQRTEQGDSAMYLCASRGVTTDTQYFGPGTRLTVL.

The V gene is TRBV9, the J gene TRBJ2-2, with a weak D call TRBD2 (6 bases). The CDR3 has 15 amino acids. The ends were cut back, 0 bases at V and 9 bases at J, with 15 bases in the middle. Germline-derived CDR1 and CDR2 are SGDLS and YYNGEE. Here the CDR3 DNA reads TGTGCCAGCAGCGTAGGCGGGGACGCGCTCCGGGAGCTGTTTTTT. It yields the protein CASSVGGDALRELFF. The variable domain in full, with the rest retrieved from reference TRBV9 and TRBJ2-2, is DSGVTQTPKHLITATGQRVTLRCSPRSGDLSVYWYQQSLDQGLQFLIQYYNGEERAKGNILERFSAQQFPDLHSELNLSSLELGDSALYFCASSVGGDALRELFFGEGSRLTVL.

The chain has TRBV4-2 and TRBJ2-7; D is unresolved. In germline, CDR1 is LGHNA, CDR2 YNFKEQ. The CDR3 has 14 amino acids. The V and J ends lost 0 bases and 5 bases respectively, with 11 bases between them. CDR3 loop: CASSQDKGKNEQYF. CDR3 nucleotides: TGTGCCAGCAGCCAAGATAAGGGAAAGAACGAGCAGTACTTC.

This clone was counted once. The chain is built from TRBV5-8 and TRBJ2-7, with a weak D call TRBD1 (8 bases). The V gene lost 2 bases and the J gene lost 6 bases, with 18 bases spanning the gap. The CDR3 is 15 amino acids. Looked up from germline, CDR1 is SGHTS and CDR2 is YDEGEE. CDR3 sequence reads: CASSFGQGGVREQYV. Written as DNA, the CDR3 is TGTGCCAGCAGCTTCGGACAGGGAGGGGTTCGCGAGCAGTACGTC.

This clone came up once. The chain recombines TRBV5-1 with TRBJ2-3, with D perhaps TRBD2 (6 bases). Per the germline V gene, CDR1 is SGHRS and CDR2 is YFSETQ. V lost 4 bases and J 0 bases, leaving 9 bases between the germline ends. The CDR3 totals 14 residues. The CDR3 sequence is CASSPGTSTDTQYF. The DNA for the CDR3 is TGCGCCAGCAGCCCTGGGACTAGCACAGATACGCAGTATTTT.

J is TRBJ2-1 and V is TRBV27, with a weak D call TRBD1 (5 bases). The CDR3 runs 14 residues. Trimming shortened V by 3 bases and J by 9 bases, and 15 bases separated the two germline ends. The germline gives CDR1 MNHEY, CDR2 SMNVEV (reference sequence). The CDR3 loop reads CASSLAFQRGEQFF. Written as DNA, the CDR3 is TGTGCCAGCAGTTTGGCATTCCAAAGGGGTGAGCAGTTCTTC.

This sequence joins TRBV2 and TRBJ2-2, with 8 bases identical to TRBD1. Germline CDR1 SNHLY, CDR2 FYNNEI. The ends lost 8 bases at V and 6 bases at J; junction bases unmatched: 5. The CDR3 is made up of 13 amino acids. The CDR3 region is CASVRGRPGELFF. The CDR3 DNA reads as TGTGCCAGCGTCAGGGGGCGACCCGGGGAGCTGTTTTTT.

The chain carries TRBV27 and TRBJ1-5, with 7 bases matching TRBD1. The J segment lost 11 bases and the V segment lost 6 bases, leaving 7 bases of the junction unmatched. In germline, CDR1 is MNHEY, CDR2 SMNVEV (reference sequence). The CDR3 is 12 amino acids. As DNA, the CDR3 is TGTGCCAGCAGAGGTCAGGGGGTGGCCCAGCATTTT. Translating gives CASRGQGVAQHF.

The rearrangement links TRBV7-6 to TRBJ2-1; 10 positions match TRBD2. Per the germline V gene, CDR1 is SGHVS and CDR2 is FNYEAQ. V lost 8 bases and J lost 4; bases outside the gene matches: 2. This CDR3 region has 13 residues. CDR3 protein: CASGTSVYNEQFF. The CDR3 DNA reads TGTGCCAGCGGGACTAGCGTATACAATGAGCAGTTCTTC.

The chain joins TRBV7-2 to TRBJ2-5; D not resolved. The CDR3 spans 14 residues. V gave up 2 bases and J gave up 0 bases, with 7 bases separating them. Germline CDR1 and CDR2: SGHTA and FQGNSA. The CDR3 nucleotides are TGTGCCAGCAGCTTATCGCTGTACCAAGAGACCCAGTACTTC. This codes for CASSLSLYQETQYF. Full variable domain (outside the CDR3, taken from reference TRBV7-2 and TRBJ2-5): GAGVSQSPSNKVTEKGKDVELRCDPISGHTALYWYRQSLGQGLEFLIYFQGNSAPDKSGLPSDRFSAERTGGSVSTLTIQRTQQEDSAVYLCASSLSLYQETQYFGPGTRLLVL.

This clone appeared once. The chain joins TRBV14 to TRBJ2-5; possibly TRBD1 for D (6 bases). The CDR3 totals 13 residues. Trimming pared 3 bases from V and 8 bases from J, leaving 13 bases between. Germline V CDR1 and CDR2: SGHDN, FVKESK. In DNA form, the CDR3 reads TGTGCCAGCAGCCACACAGGGAGCGGTACCCAGTACTTC. Translating it yields CASSHTGSGTQYF. The whole variable domain, filled in from reference TRBV14 and TRBJ2-5, reads EAGVTQFPSHSVIEKGQTVTLRCDPISGHDNLYWYRRVMGKEIKFLLHFVKESKQDESGMPNNRFLAERTGGTYSTLKVQPAELEDSGVYFCASSHTGSGTQYFGPGTRLLVL.

The V gene is TRBV4-3, the J gene TRBJ2-3; D uncertain. Between the trimmed V and J ends, which lost 0 bases and 2 bases, there was a span of 9 bases. Germline CDR1 and CDR2: LGHNA and YSLEER. This CDR3 has 15 residues. CDR3: CASSQDHWITDTQYF. In DNA, the CDR3 is TGCGCCAGCAGCCAAGATCACTGGATCACAGATACGCAGTATTTT.

V and J are TRBV15 and TRBJ2-7; D remains ambiguous. Germline V gene lookup returns CDR1 LNHNV and CDR2 YYDKDF (reference sequence). The CDR3 spans 16 residues. Trimming took off 3 bases at V and 0 bases at J, with 15 bases between the two ends. CDR3 nucleotides: TGTGCCACCAGCAGGAGTACGGCAAGGAGCTCCTACGAGCAGTACGTC. Protein product: CATSRSTARSSYEQYV.

V usage is TRBV9 and J usage is TRBJ2-1; 7 nucleotides line up with TRBD2. The length of the CDR3 is 19 residues. Trimming at V came to 0 bases and at J to 4 bases, leaving 16 bases not matched to a gene. Germline V gene data show CDR1 as SGDLS and CDR2 as YYNGEE. The CDR3 reads CASSVDPTEGGSLYNEQFF. CDR3 bases: TGTGCCAGCAGCGTAGACCCCACTGAGGGCGGGAGTCTTTACAATGAGCAGTTCTTC.

This clone was counted only a few times. The V gene is TRBV7-3, the J gene TRBJ2-1; TRBD2 agrees at 7 bases. With 6 bases clipped from V and 6 bases from J, the junction kept 5 bases outside the gene matches. This CDR3 is built from 13 residues. CDR1 is SGHTA, CDR2 FQGTGA, per germline. CDR3 protein: CASSRGVTNEQFF. The CDR3, as DNA: TGTGCCAGCAGTCGGGGGGTCACCAATGAGCAGTTCTTC.